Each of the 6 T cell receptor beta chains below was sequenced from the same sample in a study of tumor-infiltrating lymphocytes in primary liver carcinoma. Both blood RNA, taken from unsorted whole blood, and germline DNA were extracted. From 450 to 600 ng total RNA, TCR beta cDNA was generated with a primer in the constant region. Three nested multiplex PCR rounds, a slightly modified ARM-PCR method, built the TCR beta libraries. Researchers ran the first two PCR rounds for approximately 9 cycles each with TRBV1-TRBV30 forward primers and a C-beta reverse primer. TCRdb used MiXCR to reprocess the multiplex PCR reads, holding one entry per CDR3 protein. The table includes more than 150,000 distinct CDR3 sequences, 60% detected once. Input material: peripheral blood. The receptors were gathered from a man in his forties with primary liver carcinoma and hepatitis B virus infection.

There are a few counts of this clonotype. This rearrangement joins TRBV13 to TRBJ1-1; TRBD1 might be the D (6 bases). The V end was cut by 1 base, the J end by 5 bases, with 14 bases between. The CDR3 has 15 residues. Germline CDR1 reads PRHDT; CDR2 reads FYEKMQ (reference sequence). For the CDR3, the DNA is TGTGCCAGCAGCTTAGCTCCAGGGAGGGGGACTGAAGCTTTCTTT. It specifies CASSLAPGRGTEAFF.

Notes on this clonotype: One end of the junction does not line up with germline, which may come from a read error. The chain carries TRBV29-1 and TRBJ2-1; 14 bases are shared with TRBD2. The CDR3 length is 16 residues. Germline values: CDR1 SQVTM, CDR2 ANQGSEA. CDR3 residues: CSIGAGLAGAYYERFF. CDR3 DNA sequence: TGCAGCATTGGGGCGGGACTAGCGGGGGCATACTATGAGCGGTTCTTC.

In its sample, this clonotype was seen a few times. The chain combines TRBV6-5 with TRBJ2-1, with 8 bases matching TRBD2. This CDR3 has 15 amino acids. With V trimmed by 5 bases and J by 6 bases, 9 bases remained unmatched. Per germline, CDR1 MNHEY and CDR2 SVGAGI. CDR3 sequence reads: CASSQLAEMLNEQFF. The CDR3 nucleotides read TGTGCCAGCAGTCAACTAGCGGAAATGCTCAATGAGCAGTTCTTC.

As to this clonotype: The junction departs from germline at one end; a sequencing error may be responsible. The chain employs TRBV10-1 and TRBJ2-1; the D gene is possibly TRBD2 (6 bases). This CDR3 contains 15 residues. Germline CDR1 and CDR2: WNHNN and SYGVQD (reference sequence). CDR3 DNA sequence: TGCGCCAGCACTGAGTATGACGGGGGTTACAATGAGCAGTTCTTC. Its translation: CASTEYDGGYNEQFF.

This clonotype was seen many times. CDR3 amino acids: CASSQEGGGNGANVLTF. DNA of the CDR3: TGTGCCAGCAGCCAAGAGGGTGGAGGGAACGGGGCCAACGTCCTGACTTTC. The rearrangement links TRBV4-2 to TRBJ2-6; a possible D gene is TRBD2 (6 bases). The V gene's germline CDR1 is LGHNA and CDR2 YNFKEQ. Deletions cut 0 bases from V and 4 bases from J, with 13 bases between. The CDR3 consists of 17 residues.

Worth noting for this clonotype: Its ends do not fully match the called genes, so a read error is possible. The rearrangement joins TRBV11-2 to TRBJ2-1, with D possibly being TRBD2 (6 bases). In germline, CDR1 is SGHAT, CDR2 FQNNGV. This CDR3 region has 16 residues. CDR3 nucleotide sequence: TGTGCCAGCATCTTAGATATCGGACTAACCATGGGTGTGCAGTTCTTC. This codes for CASILDIGLTMGVQFF.